This T cell receptor (beta chain) was obtained from a study of T cells in Graves' hyperthyroidism and ophthalmopathy. The CDR3 length is 14 residues. Trimming pared 5 bases from V and 3 bases from J, leaving 14 bases between. From germline, CDR1 is MGHRA and CDR2 YSYEKL. Researchers amplified the TCR beta CDR3 regions from RNA transcripts. Initially, a first-round RT-PCR of the TCR CDR3 employed the HTBI primer set. From the multiplex PCR reads, TCRdb called clonotypes with MiXCR, one entry per CDR3 protein. The repertoire holds some 500,000 distinct CDR3 sequences, with roughly 14% as singletons. The hyperthyroidism was newly diagnosed and had lasted under 2 months; the patients were aged 18 to 65.

This chain connects TRBV4-1 to TRBJ2-7; D remains ambiguous. The source of this sequence is a woman between 18 and 29 years old with Graves' hyperthyroidism. Sequencing was done on a sample of blood. CDR3: CASSTRMAGYEQYF. For the CDR3, the DNA is TGCGCCAGCAGCACCCGGATGGCAGGCTACGAGCAGTACTTC.